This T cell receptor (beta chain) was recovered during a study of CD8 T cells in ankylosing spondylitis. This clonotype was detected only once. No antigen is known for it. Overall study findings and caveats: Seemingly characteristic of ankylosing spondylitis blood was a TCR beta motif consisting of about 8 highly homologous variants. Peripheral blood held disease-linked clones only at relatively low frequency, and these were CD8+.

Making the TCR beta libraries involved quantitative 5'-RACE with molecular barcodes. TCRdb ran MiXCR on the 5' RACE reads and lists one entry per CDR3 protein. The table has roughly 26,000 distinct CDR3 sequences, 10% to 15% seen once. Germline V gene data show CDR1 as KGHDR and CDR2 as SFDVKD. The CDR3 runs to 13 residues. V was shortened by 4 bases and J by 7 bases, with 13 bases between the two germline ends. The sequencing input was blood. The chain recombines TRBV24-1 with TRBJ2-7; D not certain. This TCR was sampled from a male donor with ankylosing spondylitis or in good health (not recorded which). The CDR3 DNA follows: TGTGCCACCAGTGACCCCCCCACGGATGAGCAGTACTTC. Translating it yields CATSDPPTDEQYF.